The following is a T cell receptor (beta chain) sequence with its context. Germline V gene sequence: CDR1 SNHLY, CDR2 FYNNEI. J was trimmed by 2 bases and V by 10 bases; bases with no gene match: 8. The CDR3 sequence is 13 residues long. Extracted RNA was reverse transcribed into cDNA, the sequencing template. TCRdb's table, derived via immunoSEQ multiplex PCR, lists solely in-frame clones and lacks some. This sample has about 110,000 clones, with roughly 84% found just once. The data were obtained in a study of CD8+ T cells in alopecia areata. Treatment of the sample: oral pan-JAK inhibitor, 5-10 mg twice daily.

This receptor was identified in a human donor with alopecia areata. The gene calls are TRBV2 and TRBJ2-7; TRBD1 matches at 7 bases. Sequencing used CD8+ T cells sorted from blood, obtained at week 24, from a patient treated with tofacitinib. CDR3 nucleotides: TGTGCCATCACCGGGACAGACACCTACGAGCAGTACTTC. Translated: CAITGTDTYEQYF.